This record looks at one T cell receptor beta chain sequence and its context. The clone's antigen remains unknown. Base qualities were left out, and no much larger clone turns up one base away. Trimming takes 7 bases off V and 4 bases off J; junction bases not matched to a gene: 5. The germline V gene encodes CDR1 ENHRY and CDR2 SYGVKD. The CDR3, from cysteine to phenylalanine, totals 16 residues. Only the CDR3 DNA is retained, 48 bases long and in frame from the first base. The data were obtained in a study of neurological immune-mediated disorders (dated by TCRdb to the late 2010s). Notes on the research overall: Among the roughly 34 multiple sclerosis patients, relapsing-remitting MS accounted for some 30 and secondary progressive MS accounted for 3. Peripheral blood TCR-beta repertoires from HTLV-I-associated myelopathy (HAM/TSP) patients, multiple sclerosis patients and healthy controls were compared by UMI-based sequencing. Longitudinal samples, technical triplicates and paired sorted CD4+ and CD8+ T-cell subsets, alongside PBMC samples, were included among the roughly 96 TCR-beta libraries. The cohort was made up of approximately 71 subjects, consisting of some 14 HAM/TSP patients, about 34 multiple sclerosis patients and some 20 healthy controls.

Overall results and qualifications from the work: The MS cluster showed no association with clinical or MRI features, and the authors stated that larger cohorts are needed. Repertoires from 18 of 34 MS patients were grouped by phylogenetic analysis into a cluster of related CDR3 sequences, suggesting a possible repertoire-level signature. TCR clonal expansion was highest in HAM/TSP patients and lowest in MS patients, with MS patients falling below even healthy controls. Across subjects, expanded clones never shared an identical CDR3 amino acid sequence, which suggests that the TCR-beta repertoires in every group were private.

For the unsorted PBMC libraries, 2 million PBMCs were stored in RNAlater at -80 degrees C until RNA extraction and were used to generate the libraries. Multiple sclerosis patients were enrolled in a US clinical protocol under which disease progression was evaluated by magnetic resonance imaging. Peripheral blood was subjected to Ficoll-Hypaque density gradient centrifugation to isolate PBMCs, which were then cryopreserved in liquid nitrogen. cDNA synthesis used template-switch 5'RACE with a primer carrying a 10-nucleotide random unique molecular identifier tagging each TCR transcript. Over 180 million TCR-beta sequences, covering 15-18 subjects, were produced in each sequencing run. Total RNA was extracted with the RNeasy kit. The KAPA Real-time Library Amplification kit was used to amplify TCR-beta VDJ regions with primers for the TCR constant region and the 5'RACE anchor. A first PCR added sample indexes and Illumina adaptors, and a second PCR then raised library yield. The roughly 650 bp TCR product was size-selected on a 2% E-gel SizeSelection system after Ampure bead purification. Library quality was checked on a Bioanalyzer, concentration was measured with Qubit, and libraries were quantified with the Kapa Library Quantification kit before pooling. Libraries were sequenced paired-end 2 x 150 bp on an Illumina HiSeq 2500. To increase sequence diversity, roughly 23-30% phiX was spiked into each library pool. The original methods were these. Quality-filtered reads were processed with the UMI-based MiGEC pipeline, and over 75% of raw TCR sequences were removed by the MiGEC pipeline during error correction. VDJ genes were aligned to IMGT germline references, and clonotypes were defined by unique CDR3 amino acid sequence plus V-J genes. Clonal expansion, Shannon diversity and CDR3 relatedness (CalcPairwiseDistances, ClusterSamples) were evaluated with VDJtools, and phylogenetic trees were built with CLCbio workbench. A clone was classed as expanded if it had 8 or more unique UMIs, a cutoff based on coefficient-of-variation modelling across technical triplicates. In TCRdb, the public reads were trimmed at Q25 with fastp and aligned with MiXCR, with productive beta chains retained. Under each unique CDR3 protein, matching rows form one entry showing the most common genes and DNA. In this record, the V and J calls reflect TCRdb's handling and not the investigators' own analysis. Present in this sample are tens of thousands of distinct CDR3 sequences, almost 4% of which were seen just once. Of the sample, roughly 1.4% is held by the ten largest clones.

This clonotype was sampled from a man younger than 45 with multiple sclerosis. Specimen: PBMCs. The rearrangement combines TRBV10-3 with TRBJ2-6; TRBD1 matches 12 bases in the middle. Read as DNA, the sequence is TGTGCCATCACAGGGACAGGGGGCATAGGGGCCAACGTCCTGACTTTC. This translates into CAITGTGGIGANVLTF.